The T cell receptor beta chain described here comes from a study of T-cell reconstitution after alpha-beta-depleted transplantation in children. Study outcomes and limitations: T-cell numbers and diversity, one year after transplant, stemmed largely from T cells that were newly produced.

Germline lookup yields CDR1 SSHAT and CDR2 FNYEAQ (reference sequence). This CDR3 has 13 amino acids. V lost 1 base and J lost 5, with 8 bases in between. Molecular barcoding with unique molecular identifiers was used for the TCRbeta library. Via MiXCR, TCRdb re-called the PCR reads, giving one row per CDR3 protein. The sample consists of about 870,000 distinct CDR3 sequences, 15% to 20% of them appearing once. About this clonotype: Its antigen remains unidentified.

The TCR sequence derives from a male patient younger than 18 who had a stem cell transplant for acute lymphoblastic leukemia, so the T cells may come from the graft donor. The sequencing here drew on PBMCs, mostly from graft donor cells, taken 360 days after TCRalphabeta/CD19-depleted stem cell transplant. This chain connects TRBV7-7 to TRBJ2-5; D unresolved. The DNA of the CDR3 is TGTGCCAGCAGCTTAGTCGGCTACGAGACCCAGTACTTC. Its translation: CASSLVGYETQYF.